This TCR beta chain appears in the sequencing data of a study of spatial heterogeneity in lung cancer (dated by TCRdb to the late 2010s). For the wider study: More beta-chain than alpha-chain transcripts were consistently detected, likely reflecting higher beta-chain transcript abundance. In the raw uncorrected reads, each unique combination of TCR and UMI appeared more than ten times on average. TCR alpha and beta repertoires were quantitatively compared across multiple tumor regions, matched nontumor lung and blood in non-small cell lung cancer. Nonsynonymous mutation counts, determined by whole-exome sequencing of tumor tissue, were related to TCR repertoire features. At surgery, about 210 tumor regions, almost 65 matched nontumor lung samples and 45 to 60 PBMC samples were TCR-sequenced for both alpha and beta chains. General conclusions and limits of the study: Ubiquitous expanded tumor TCRs showed up in blood more often at tumor resection than at routine follow-up. Additional single-cell paired TCR alpha and beta sequencing was considered necessary to confirm, at a functional level, the hypothesis that regional TCRs recognize regional mutations.

Library generation was performed with 5' RACE. Sequencing used a NextSeq 500. The TCR library protocol attached a unique molecular identifier to each TCR cDNA molecule to allow correction of PCR and sequencing errors. For the original study's pipeline: TCR identification, UMI-based error correction and CDR3 extraction were performed with Decombinator tools. Expanded TCRs were defined as those above a frequency of 2 per 1,000, corresponding to the top 1% of the tumor frequency distribution. Renyi diversity was calculated using the R vegan package after each repertoire was subsampled 100 times to 5,000 TCRs. CDR3 similarity networks were built from amino acid triplet string-kernel similarity, connecting CDR3s with pairwise similarity above 0.82. Using fastp trimming at Q25 and MiXCR clonotype assembly, TCRdb reanalyzed the public sequencing data and kept in-frame beta chains. Merged by CDR3 protein, the rows form single entries marked with the most common genes and DNA. V and J calls and clone size were set by TCRdb, not the authors. This sample lists about 92,000 distinct CDR3 sequences; over 9.5% were detected once. Of the sample, about 40% is held by the ten largest clones.

Reading the label with the study, this specimen's time point is: sample taken at primary tumor resection. Whole RNA extracted from tumor and nontumor lung tissue, or from cryopreserved PBMC samples, was used for TCR sequencing without cell sorting. Samples were obtained from 72 patients with early-stage, untreated non-small cell lung cancer from the lung TRACERx cohort. Patients were selected for TCR sequencing only if sufficient RNA was available from at least two tumor regions. V is pruned by 4 bases and J by 2 bases, leaving 4 bases of the junction without a gene match. CDR1 and CDR2, looked up from the germline V gene, are KGHDR and SFDVKD. Reading from cysteine to phenylalanine, the CDR3 counts 17 amino acids. This entry keeps only the CDR3 DNA: 51 bases, framed from base 1. Of note for this clonotype: The antigen this receptor binds is unknown. The record has no base qualities; no much larger clone is one base away.

The rearrangement combines TRBV24-1 with TRBJ2-1, with 13 middle bases fitting TRBD2. The sequence came from a male donor with early-stage non-small cell lung cancer. The input for sequencing was PBMCs, taken at surgery. The CDR3 protein is CATSDPTSGRPYNEQFF. The DNA sequence reads TGTGCCACCAGTGACCCGACTAGCGGGAGGCCCTACAATGAGCAGTTCTTC.